This TCR beta chain was observed in a study of T-cell reconstitution after alpha-beta-depleted transplantation in children. Preparing the TCRbeta library involved the use of unique molecular identifiers. TCRdb fed the PCR reads into MiXCR, producing one record per CDR3 protein. This repertoire shows about 500,000 distinct CDR3 sequences, approximately 30% found once; its top ten account for around 2.5%. The V end lost 4 bases, the J end lost 3 bases, and 21 bases lay between the germline ends. The CDR3 consists of 17 residues. The source material was PBMCs from the stem cell graft donor, sampled from the stem cell graft. The TCR was taken from a human donor who donated a stem cell graft to a child with aplastic anemia. J is TRBJ1-1 and V is TRBV12-3 or TRBV12-4; D not certain. The CDR3 bases are TGTGCCAGCAGTTCCGATTTTGCTAGGAACCTGTACACTGAAGCTTTCTTT. Protein sequence: CASSSDFARNLYTEAFF.